This T cell receptor beta chain was found in a study of blood T cell repertoires in COVID-19. TCRdb's copy holds only in-frame clones and misses some; the assay was immunoSEQ multiplex PCR. The sample holds about 530,000 clones, roughly nine tenths seen once. This sequence originates from a woman aged 50 to 60 with COVID-19, enrolled during active disease. The sequencing sample was made of peripheral blood.

This CDR3 is CASSPRVQGITGELFF. DNA of the CDR3: TGTGCCAGCAGCCCCAGGGTACAGGGGATCACCGGGGAGCTGTTTTTT. V usage is TRBV5-4 and J usage is TRBJ2-2, with TRBD1 identical over 7 bases. The length of the CDR3 is 16 residues. Germline V gives CDR1 SGHNT, CDR2 YYREEE (reference sequence). V lost 4 bases, J lost 4 bases, and 10 bases stayed unmatched.